One sample yielded the 8 T cell receptor beta chains listed below, sequenced in a study of response to subunit inactivated influenza vaccine (dated by TCRdb to the late 2010s). Library creation used RT-PCR. Sequencing took place on an Illumina HiSeq 2500. The public reads were reprocessed in TCRdb via fastp at Q25 and MiXCR, keeping in-frame beta chains. Rows are combined by CDR3 protein, so each entry shows the most common genes and DNA. The sample includes some 600,000 distinct CDR3 sequences, with approximately 15% observed a single time. Together, the top ten hold around 7.6% of the sample. The sample consisted of PBMCs from blood, taken approximately 15 days before vaccination. These receptors all come from a man aged 45-60 years who received an inactivated influenza vaccine. Donor details come from another sample of the same person, matched by shared clones.

The sample holds many counts of this clonotype. CDR3: CASRPLGGKAFF. The CDR3 nucleotides are TGTGCCAGCAGACCCCTGGGGGGGAAAGCTTTCTTT. The V gene is TRBV4-2, the J gene TRBJ1-1; maybe TRBD1 (5 bases). CDR1 is LGHNA, CDR2 YNFKEQ, per germline. CDR3 length equals 12 residues. The germline V and J ends were trimmed by 6 bases and 9 bases, with 14 bases remaining between them.

This clonotype was found a few times. The chain recombines TRBV29-1 with TRBJ1-2; 7 bases match TRBD1. The CDR3 covers 12 residues. Germline CDR1 SQVTM, CDR2 ANQGSEA. V was clipped by 6 bases and J by 2 bases; unmatched bases: 3. The CDR3 DNA reads as TGCAGCGTCGTGGGACAGAACTATGGCTACACCTTC. This encodes CSVVGQNYGYTF. The full variable domain, in which reference TRBV29-1 and TRBJ1-2 provide the parts outside the CDR3, is SAVISQKPSRDICQRGTSLTIQCQVDSQVTMMFWYRQQPGQSLTLIATANQGSEATYESGFVIDKFPISRPNLTFSTLTVSNMSPEDSSIYLCSVVGQNYGYTFGSGTRLTVV.

This clonotype occurred a few times. This rearrangement joins TRBV7-6 to TRBJ2-7, with D possibly matching TRBD1 (6 bases). This CDR3 region has 13 residues. Trimming removed 5 bases at V and 3 bases at J, with 11 bases between. Germline CDR1 reads SGHVS; CDR2 reads FNYEAQ. The CDR3 reads CASSEGVGYEQYF. The CDR3 nucleotides read TGTGCCAGCAGCGAGGGGGTGGGCTACGAGCAGTACTTC.

This clonotype appeared many times. The chain is built from TRBV10-2 and TRBJ2-2; maybe TRBD2 (5 bases). The CDR3 loop spans 14 amino acids. Germline lookup yields CDR1 WSHSY and CDR2 SAAADI. Between the trimmed V and J ends, which lost 7 bases and 3 bases, there was a span of 12 bases. CDR3 protein: CASIGGVYTGELFF. The CDR3 region has the DNA TGCGCCAGCATTGGAGGTGTTTACACCGGGGAGCTGTTTTTT.

This chain links TRBV3-1 with TRBJ2-5; D not certain. Deletions cut 1 base from V and 9 bases from J, with 18 bases between. The CDR3 sequence is 15 residues long. CDR1 and CDR2 (germline): LGHDT, YNNKEL (reference sequence). CDR3 coding DNA: TGTGCCAGCAGCCAAGTGGGTTGGTCTAATCGGCCCCAGTACTTC. Amino acid sequence: CASSQVGWSNRPQYF.

Many counts were recorded for this clonotype. This chain joins TRBV11-2 and TRBJ2-4; D perhaps matches TRBD1 (6 bases). Germline-derived CDR1 and CDR2 are SGHAT and FQNNGV. V dropped 5 bases and J dropped 0 bases, with 14 bases sitting between them. The CDR3 sequence is 16 residues long. CDR3 protein: CASSLGTLLAKNIQYF. CDR3 nucleotide sequence: TGTGCCAGCAGCCTAGGGACATTACTAGCCAAAAACATTCAGTACTTC.

This clonotype was seen ten or more times. This chain uses TRBV29-1 with TRBJ2-1; possible D gene TRBD1, 5 bases. Germline values: CDR1 SQVTM, CDR2 ANQGSEA. This CDR3 has 13 amino acids. Trimming left V 6 bases short and J 9 bases short, with 18 bases between. Written as DNA, the CDR3 is TGCAGCGTCCAGGCGATTAGGGGTAGTGAGCAGTTCTTC. It is translated as CSVQAIRGSEQFF.

The table lists this clonotype with many counts. J is TRBJ2-3 and V is TRBV5-5; 7 nucleotides agree with TRBD1. From germline, CDR1 is SGHKS and CDR2 YYEKEE (reference sequence). V shed 1 base, J shed 0 bases, and the junction held 2 bases outside the gene matches. The CDR3 totals 15 residues. The DNA for the CDR3 is TGTGCCAGCAGCTTGTCGACAGGGAGCACAGATACGCAGTATTTT. Amino acids: CASSLSTGSTDTQYF.